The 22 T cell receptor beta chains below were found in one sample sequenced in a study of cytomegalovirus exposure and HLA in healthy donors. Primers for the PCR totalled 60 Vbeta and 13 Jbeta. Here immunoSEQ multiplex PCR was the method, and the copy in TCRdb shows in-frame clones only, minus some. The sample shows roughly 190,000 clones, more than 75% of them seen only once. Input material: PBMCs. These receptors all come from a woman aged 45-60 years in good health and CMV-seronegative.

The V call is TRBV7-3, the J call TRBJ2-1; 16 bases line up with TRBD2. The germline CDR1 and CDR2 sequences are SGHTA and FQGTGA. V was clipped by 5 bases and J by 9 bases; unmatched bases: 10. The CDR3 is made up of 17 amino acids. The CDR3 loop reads CASSRGGGLAGGLEQFF. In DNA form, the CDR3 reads TGTGCCAGCAGCCGCGGAGGGGGACTAGCGGGGGGGCTTGAGCAGTTCTTC.

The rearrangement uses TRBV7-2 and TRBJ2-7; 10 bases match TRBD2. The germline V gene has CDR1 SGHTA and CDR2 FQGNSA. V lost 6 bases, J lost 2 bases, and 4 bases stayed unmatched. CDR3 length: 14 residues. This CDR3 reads CASSRTSGPYEQYF. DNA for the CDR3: TGTGCCAGCAGTCGGACTAGCGGTCCCTACGAGCAGTACTTC.

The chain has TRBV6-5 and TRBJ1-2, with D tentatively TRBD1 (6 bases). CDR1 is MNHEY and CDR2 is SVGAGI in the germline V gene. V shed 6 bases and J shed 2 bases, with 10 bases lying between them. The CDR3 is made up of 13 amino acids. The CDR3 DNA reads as TGTGCCAGCAGACAGGGATCGAACTATGGCTACACCTTC. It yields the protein CASRQGSNYGYTF.

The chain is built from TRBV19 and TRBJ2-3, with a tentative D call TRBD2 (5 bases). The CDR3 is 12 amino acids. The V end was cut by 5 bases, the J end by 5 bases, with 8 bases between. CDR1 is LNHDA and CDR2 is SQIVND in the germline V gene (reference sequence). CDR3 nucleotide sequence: TGTGCCAGTAGTGCTACTAGAGATACGCAGTATTTT. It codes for CASSATRDTQYF.

The CDR3 loop reads CAISESRSAKLAGLSTDTQYF. The CDR3 DNA reads TGTGCCATCAGTGAGTCAAGGTCCGCCAAACTAGCGGGACTTAGCACAGATACGCAGTATTTT. This sequence joins TRBV10-3 and TRBJ2-3; 10 bases fit TRBD2. The trim removed 0 bases at V and 0 bases at J, leaving 15 bases unmatched. The CDR3 contains 21 residues. The germline CDR1 and CDR2 sequences are ENHRY and SYGVKD.

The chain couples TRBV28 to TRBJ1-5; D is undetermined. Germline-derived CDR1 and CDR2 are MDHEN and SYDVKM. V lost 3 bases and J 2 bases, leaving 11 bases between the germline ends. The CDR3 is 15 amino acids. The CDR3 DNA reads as TGTGCCAGCAGTTTTGACGGGGTTGGCAATCAGCCCCAGCATTTT. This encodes CASSFDGVGNQPQHF. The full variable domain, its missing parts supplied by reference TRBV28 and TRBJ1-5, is DVKVTQSSRYLVKRTGEKVFLECVQDMDHENMFWYRQDPGLGLRLIYFSYDVKMKEKGDIPEGYSVSREKKERFSLILESASTNQTSMYLCASSFDGVGNQPQHFGDGTRLSIL.

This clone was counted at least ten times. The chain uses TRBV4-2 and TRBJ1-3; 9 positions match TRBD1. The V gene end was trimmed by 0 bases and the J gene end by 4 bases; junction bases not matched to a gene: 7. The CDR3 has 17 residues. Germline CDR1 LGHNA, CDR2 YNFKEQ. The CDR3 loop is CASSQDGTGTRGNTIYF. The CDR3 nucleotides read TGTGCCAGCAGCCAAGACGGGACAGGGACCAGGGGAAACACCATATATTTT.

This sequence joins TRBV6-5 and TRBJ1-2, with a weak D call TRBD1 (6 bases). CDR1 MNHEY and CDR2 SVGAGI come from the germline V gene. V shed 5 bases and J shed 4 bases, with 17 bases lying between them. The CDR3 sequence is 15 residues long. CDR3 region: CASSPAGGGGYGYTF. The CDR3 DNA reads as TGTGCCAGCAGTCCTGCTGGGGGAGGGGGCTATGGCTACACCTTC.

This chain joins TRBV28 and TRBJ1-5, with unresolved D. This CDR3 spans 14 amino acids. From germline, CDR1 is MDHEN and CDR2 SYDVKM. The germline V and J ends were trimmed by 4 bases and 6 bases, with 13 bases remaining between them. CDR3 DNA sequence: TGTGCCAGCAGTTACCCTCTTGACTCTCAGCCCCAGCATTTT. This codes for CASSYPLDSQPQHF.

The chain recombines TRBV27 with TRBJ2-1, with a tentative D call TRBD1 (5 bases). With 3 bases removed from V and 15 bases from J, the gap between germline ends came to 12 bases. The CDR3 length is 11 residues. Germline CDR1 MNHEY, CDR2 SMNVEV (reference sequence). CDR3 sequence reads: CASSFMTEWFF. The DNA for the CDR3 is TGTGCCAGCAGTTTTATGACAGAGTGGTTCTTC.

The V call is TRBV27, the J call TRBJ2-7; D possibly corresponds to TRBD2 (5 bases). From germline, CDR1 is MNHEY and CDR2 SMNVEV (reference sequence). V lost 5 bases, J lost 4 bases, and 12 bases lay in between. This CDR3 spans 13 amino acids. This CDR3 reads CASSALGRYEQYF. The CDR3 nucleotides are TGTGCCAGCAGTGCGTTGGGGAGATACGAGCAGTACTTC.

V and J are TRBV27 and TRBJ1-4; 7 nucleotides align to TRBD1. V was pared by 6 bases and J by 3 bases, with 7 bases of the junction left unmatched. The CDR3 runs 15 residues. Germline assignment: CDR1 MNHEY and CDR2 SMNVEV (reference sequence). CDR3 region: CASSLQGHPNEKLFF. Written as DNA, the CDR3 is TGTGCCAGCAGCCTACAGGGGCACCCTAATGAAAAACTGTTTTTT.

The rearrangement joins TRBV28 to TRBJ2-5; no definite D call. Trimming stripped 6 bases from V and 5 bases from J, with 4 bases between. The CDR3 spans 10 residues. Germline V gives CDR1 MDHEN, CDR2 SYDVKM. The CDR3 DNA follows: TGTGCCAGCAGCCGGGAGACCCAGTACTTC. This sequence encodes CASSRETQYF. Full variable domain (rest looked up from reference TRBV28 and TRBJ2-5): DVKVTQSSRYLVKRTGEKVFLECVQDMDHENMFWYRQDPGLGLRLIYFSYDVKMKEKGDIPEGYSVSREKKERFSLILESASTNQTSMYLCASSRETQYFGPGTRLLVL.

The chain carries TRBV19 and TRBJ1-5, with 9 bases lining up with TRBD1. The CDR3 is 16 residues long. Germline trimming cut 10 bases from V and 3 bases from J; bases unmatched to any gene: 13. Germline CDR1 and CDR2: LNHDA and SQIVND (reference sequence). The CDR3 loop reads CAIGGGGTGLNQPQHF. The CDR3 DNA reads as TGTGCCATAGGGGGCGGCGGGACAGGGCTCAATCAGCCCCAGCATTTT.

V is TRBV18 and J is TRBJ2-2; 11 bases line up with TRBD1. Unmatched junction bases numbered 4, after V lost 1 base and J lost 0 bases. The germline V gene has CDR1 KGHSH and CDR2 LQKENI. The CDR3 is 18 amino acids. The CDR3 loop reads CASSPLGQGASNTGELFF. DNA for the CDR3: TGTGCCAGCTCACCACTTGGACAGGGGGCCTCGAACACCGGGGAGCTGTTTTTT.

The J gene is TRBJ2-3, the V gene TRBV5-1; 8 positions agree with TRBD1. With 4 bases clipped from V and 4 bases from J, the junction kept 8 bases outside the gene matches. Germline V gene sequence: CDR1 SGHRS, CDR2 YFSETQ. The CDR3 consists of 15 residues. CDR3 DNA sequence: TGCGCCAGCAGCGTGGGACAGGTAGGAGCAGATACGCAGTATTTT. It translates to CASSVGQVGADTQYF. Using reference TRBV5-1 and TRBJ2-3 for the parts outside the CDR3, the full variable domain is KAGVTQTPRYLIKTRGQQVTLSCSPISGHRSVSWYQQTPGQGLQFLFEYFSETQRNKGNFPGRFSGRQFSNSRSEMNVSTLELGDSALYLCASSVGQVGADTQYFGPGTRLTVL.

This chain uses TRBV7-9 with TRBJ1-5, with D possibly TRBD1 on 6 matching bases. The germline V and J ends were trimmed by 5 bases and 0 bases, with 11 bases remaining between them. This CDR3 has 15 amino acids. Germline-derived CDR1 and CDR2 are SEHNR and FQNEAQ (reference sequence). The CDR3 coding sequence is TGTGCCAGCAGCGCCGGGACAAATAGCAATCAGCCCCAGCATTTT. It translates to CASSAGTNSNQPQHF.

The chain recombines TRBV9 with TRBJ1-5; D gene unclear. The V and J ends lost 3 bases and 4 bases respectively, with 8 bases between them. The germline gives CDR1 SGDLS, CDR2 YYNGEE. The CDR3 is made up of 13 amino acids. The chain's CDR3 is CASSESLNQPQHF. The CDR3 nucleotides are TGTGCCAGCAGCGAGAGTCTTAATCAGCCCCAGCATTTT.

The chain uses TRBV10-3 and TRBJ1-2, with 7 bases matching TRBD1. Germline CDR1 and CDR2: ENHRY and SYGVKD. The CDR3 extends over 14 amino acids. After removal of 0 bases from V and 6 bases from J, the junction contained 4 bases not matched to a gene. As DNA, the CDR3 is TGTGCCATCAGTGAGTCGACAGGGATGGATGGCTACACCTTC. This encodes CAISESTGMDGYTF.

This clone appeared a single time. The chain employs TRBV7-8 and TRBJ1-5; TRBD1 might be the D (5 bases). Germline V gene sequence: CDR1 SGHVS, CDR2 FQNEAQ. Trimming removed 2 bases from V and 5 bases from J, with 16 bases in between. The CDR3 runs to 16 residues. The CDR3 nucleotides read TGTGCCAGCAGCTTATCCCGACAGTACGTTGATCAGCCCCAGCATTTT. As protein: CASSLSRQYVDQPQHF. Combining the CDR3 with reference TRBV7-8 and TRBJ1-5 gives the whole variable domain GAGVSQSPRYKVAKRGQDVALRCDPISGHVSLFWYQQALGQGPEFLTYFQNEAQLDKSGLPSDRFFAERPEGSVSTLKIQRTQQEDSAVYLCASSLSRQYVDQPQHFGDGTRLSIL.

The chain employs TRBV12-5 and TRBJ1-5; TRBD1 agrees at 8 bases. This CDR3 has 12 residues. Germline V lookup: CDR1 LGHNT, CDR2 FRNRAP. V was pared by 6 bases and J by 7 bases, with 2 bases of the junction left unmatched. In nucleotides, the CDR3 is TGTGCTAGTGGGACAGGGGAACAGCCCCAGCATTTT. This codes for CASGTGEQPQHF.

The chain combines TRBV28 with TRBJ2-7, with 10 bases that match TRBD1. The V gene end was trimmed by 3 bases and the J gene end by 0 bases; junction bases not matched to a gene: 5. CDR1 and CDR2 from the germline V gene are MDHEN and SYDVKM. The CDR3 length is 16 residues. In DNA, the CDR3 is TGTGCCAGCAGTTTCGCTTGGACAGGGGGCTCCTACGAGCAGTACTTC. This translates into CASSFAWTGGSYEQYF.